What follows describes a single T cell receptor (beta chain). The data derive from a study of blood T cell repertoires in COVID-19. About the research overall: Acute-phase and convalescent COVID-19 samples originated in the United States, Italy and Spain.

The CDR3 contains 14 residues. Looked up from germline, CDR1 is LGHDT and CDR2 is YNNKEL (reference sequence). Trimming cost V 4 bases and J 0 bases, with 9 bases left between them. As processed by the authors: By means of reference gene primer amplification, nucleated cell counts were estimated. Measured with immunoSEQ multiplex PCR; TCRdb has only the in-frame clones, and not every one. V, J and clone size derive from that table, while D and trimming were established from the DNA sequence. The table records fewer than 500,000 clones, about 89% of them present only once. The chain carries TRBV3-1 (or the pseudogene TRBV3-2) and TRBJ1-2, with unresolved D. The clonotype was recovered from a young woman with acute or convalescent COVID-19. The specimen was peripheral blood. The CDR3 is CASSPFGSNYGYTF. The CDR3 DNA reads as TGTGCCAGCAGCCCCTTCGGTTCTAACTATGGCTACACCTTC.